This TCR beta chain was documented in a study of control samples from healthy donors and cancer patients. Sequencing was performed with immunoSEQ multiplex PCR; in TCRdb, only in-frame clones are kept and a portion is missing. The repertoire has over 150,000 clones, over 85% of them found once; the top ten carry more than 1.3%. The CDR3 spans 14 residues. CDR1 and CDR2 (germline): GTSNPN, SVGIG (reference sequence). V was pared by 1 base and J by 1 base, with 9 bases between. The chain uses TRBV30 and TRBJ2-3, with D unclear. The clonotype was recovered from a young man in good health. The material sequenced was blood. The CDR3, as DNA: TGTGCCTGGAGTGCTGGGCAGGGCACAGATACGCAGTATTTT. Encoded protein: CAWSAGQGTDTQYF.